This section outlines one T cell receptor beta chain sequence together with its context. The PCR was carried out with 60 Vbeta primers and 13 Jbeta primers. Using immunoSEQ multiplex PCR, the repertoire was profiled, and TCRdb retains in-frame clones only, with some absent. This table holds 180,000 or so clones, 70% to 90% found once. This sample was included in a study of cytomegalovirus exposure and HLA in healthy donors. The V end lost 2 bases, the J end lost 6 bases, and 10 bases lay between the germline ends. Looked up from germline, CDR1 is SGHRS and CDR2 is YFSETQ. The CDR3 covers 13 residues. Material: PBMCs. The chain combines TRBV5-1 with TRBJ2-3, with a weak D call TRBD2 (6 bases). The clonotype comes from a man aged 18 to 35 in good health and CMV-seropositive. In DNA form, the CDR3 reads TGCGCCAGCAGCTTCTGGGGGAGGGATACGCAGTATTTT. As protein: CASSFWGRDTQYF.